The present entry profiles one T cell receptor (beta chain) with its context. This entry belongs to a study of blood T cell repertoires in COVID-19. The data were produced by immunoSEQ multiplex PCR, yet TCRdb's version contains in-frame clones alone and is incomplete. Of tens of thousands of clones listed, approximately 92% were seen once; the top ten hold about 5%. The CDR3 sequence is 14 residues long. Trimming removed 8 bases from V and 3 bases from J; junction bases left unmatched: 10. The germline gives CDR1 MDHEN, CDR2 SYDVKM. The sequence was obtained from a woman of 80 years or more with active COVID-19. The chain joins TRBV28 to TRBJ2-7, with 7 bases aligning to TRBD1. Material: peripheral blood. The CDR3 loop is CASQTSGQSYEQYF. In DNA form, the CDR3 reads TGTGCCAGCCAAACCTCGGGACAGAGCTACGAGCAGTACTTC.